These 6 T cell receptor beta chains were sequenced from one sample in a study of neoadjuvant nivolumab and ipilimumab in lung cancer. Profiled with immunoSEQ multiplex PCR; TCRdb holds only in-frame clones, not every one. The sample consists of about 1,900 clones, over 70% of them appearing once. Specimen: tumor tissue, collected before neoadjuvant nivolumab, alone or with ipilimumab. The receptors here all came from an adult with non-small cell lung cancer.

The gene calls are TRBV6-4 and TRBJ2-1; no firm D call. The CDR3 loop spans 13 amino acids. Germline loops: CDR1 MRHNA, CDR2 SNTAGT. Trimming shortened V by 3 bases and J by 0 bases, and 3 bases separated the two germline ends. The CDR3, as DNA: TGTGCCAGCAGTGAGGACTCCTACAATGAGCAGTTCTTC. Translating gives CASSEDSYNEQFF.

The gene calls are TRBV19 and TRBJ2-3, with TRBD2 as a possible D gene (6 bases). The germline V and J ends were trimmed by 6 bases and 3 bases, with 13 bases remaining between them. This CDR3 is built from 14 residues. Germline assignment: CDR1 LNHDA and CDR2 SQIVND (reference sequence). In DNA, the CDR3 is TGTGCCAGTAGCCCCGGGAGTGGGACAGATACGCAGTATTTT. As protein: CASSPGSGTDTQYF.

This chain joins TRBV2 and TRBJ2-7; the D is unclear. Trimming stripped 4 bases from V and 9 bases from J, with 10 bases between. The germline V gene encodes CDR1 SNHLY and CDR2 FYNNEI. CDR3 length equals 11 residues. The CDR3 DNA is TGTGCCAGCAGTGCGGAAACAGTGCAGTACTTC. It codes for CASSAETVQYF.

The chain is built from TRBV9 and TRBJ2-2; 8 positions agree with TRBD2. Germline loops: CDR1 SGDLS, CDR2 YYNGEE. Trimming cost V 0 bases and J 6 bases; bases outside gene matches: 4. CDR3 length: 15 amino acids. The CDR3: CASSVAGGQAGELFF. The DNA of the CDR3 is TGTGCCAGCAGCGTAGCGGGAGGGCAAGCCGGGGAGCTGTTTTTT. The full variable domain, its missing parts supplied by reference TRBV9 and TRBJ2-2, is DSGVTQTPKHLITATGQRVTLRCSPRSGDLSVYWYQQSLDQGLQFLIQYYNGEERAKGNILERFSAQQFPDLHSELNLSSLELGDSALYFCASSVAGGQAGELFFGEGSRLTVL.

In this sample, this clone turned up once. The J gene is TRBJ2-2, the V gene TRBV7-8; 8 bases are a match to TRBD1. J lost 2 bases, V lost 4 bases, and 3 bases had no gene match. Per germline, CDR1 SGHVS and CDR2 FQNEAQ. This CDR3 contains 15 residues. The CDR3 loop reads CASSSQGANTGELFF. As DNA, the CDR3 is TGTGCCAGCAGCTCTCAGGGGGCCAACACCGGGGAGCTGTTTTTT.

The gene calls are TRBV6-4 and TRBJ2-5; no reliable D call. V shed 3 bases and J shed 2 bases, with 16 bases lying between them. CDR3 length equals 16 residues. Germline lookup yields CDR1 MRHNA and CDR2 SNTAGT. This CDR3 is CASSEHPLSEQETQYF. Here the CDR3 DNA reads TGTGCCAGCAGTGAGCACCCTTTATCGGAACAAGAGACCCAGTACTTC.